Reported below is one T cell receptor (beta chain). Its antigen is still unknown. This sample is part of a study of T cells in Graves' hyperthyroidism and ophthalmopathy. Findings and limits, study-wide: A model using 13 V-J features told ophthalmopathy apart from stable hyperthyroidism.

Germline V gene sequence: CDR1 SNHLY, CDR2 FYNNEI. V gave up 3 bases and J gave up 2 bases, with 8 bases separating them. The CDR3 consists of 14 residues. Using around 10 ml of fresh peripheral blood, PBMCs were prepared. What was amplified from RNA transcripts were TCR beta CDR3 regions. Carried out on the TCR CDR3, a first-round RT-PCR used the HTBI primer set. TCRdb re-called the multiplex PCR reads through MiXCR, storing one row per CDR3 protein. The sample has about 290,000 distinct CDR3 sequences, roughly a fifth seen once. The clonotype originates from a man in his fifties or sixties with Graves' ophthalmopathy. Input material: blood. The chain recombines TRBV2 with TRBJ1-3; a weak D match, TRBD1 (5 bases). The CDR3 DNA reads as TGTGCCAGCAGTGAGTGGGGGGCTGGAAACACCATATATTTT. This translates into CASSEWGAGNTIYF.